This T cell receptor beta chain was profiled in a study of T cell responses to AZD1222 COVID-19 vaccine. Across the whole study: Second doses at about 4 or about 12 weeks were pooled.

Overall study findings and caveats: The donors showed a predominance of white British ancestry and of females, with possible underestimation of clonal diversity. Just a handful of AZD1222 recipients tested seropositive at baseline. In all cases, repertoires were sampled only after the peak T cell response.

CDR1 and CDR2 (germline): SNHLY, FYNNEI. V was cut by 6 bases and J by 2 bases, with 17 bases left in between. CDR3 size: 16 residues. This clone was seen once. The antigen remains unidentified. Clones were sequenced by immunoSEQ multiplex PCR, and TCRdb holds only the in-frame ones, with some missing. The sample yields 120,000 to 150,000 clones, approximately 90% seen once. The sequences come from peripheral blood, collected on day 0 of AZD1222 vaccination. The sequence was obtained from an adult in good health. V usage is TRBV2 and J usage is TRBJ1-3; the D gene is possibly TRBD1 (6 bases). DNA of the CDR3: TGTGCCAGCAGCCAAAAGGGGGGGGCAACTGGAAACACCATATATTTT. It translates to CASSQKGGATGNTIYF.